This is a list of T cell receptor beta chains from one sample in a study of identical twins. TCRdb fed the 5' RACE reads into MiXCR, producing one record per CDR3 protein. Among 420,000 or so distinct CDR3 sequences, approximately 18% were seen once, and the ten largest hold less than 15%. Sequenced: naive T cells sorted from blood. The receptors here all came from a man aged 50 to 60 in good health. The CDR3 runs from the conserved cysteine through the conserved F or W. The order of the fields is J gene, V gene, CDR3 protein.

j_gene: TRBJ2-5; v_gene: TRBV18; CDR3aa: CASSQLRTEETQYF
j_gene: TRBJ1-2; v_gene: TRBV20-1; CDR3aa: CSAREPHSYGYTF
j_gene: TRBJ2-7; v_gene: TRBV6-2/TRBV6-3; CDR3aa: CASSYLREGKDEQYF
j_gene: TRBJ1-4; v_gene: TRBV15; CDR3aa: CATSRTGVGFKLFF
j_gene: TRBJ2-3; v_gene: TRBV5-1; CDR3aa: CASSLVLREANTQYF
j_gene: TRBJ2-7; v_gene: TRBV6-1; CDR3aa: CASSAAGTGGGFREQYF
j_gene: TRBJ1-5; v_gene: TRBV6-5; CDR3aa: CASSYSEYSNQPQHF
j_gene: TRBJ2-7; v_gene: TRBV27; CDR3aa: CASRRGYLNEQYF
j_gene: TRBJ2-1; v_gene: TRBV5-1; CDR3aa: CASSLLSVTSGYNEQFF
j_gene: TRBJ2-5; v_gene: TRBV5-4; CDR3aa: CASSLGQRGETQYF
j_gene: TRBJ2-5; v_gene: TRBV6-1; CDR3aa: CASRPFGGRQETQYF
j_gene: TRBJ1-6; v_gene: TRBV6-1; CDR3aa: CASSGPSDGSPLHF
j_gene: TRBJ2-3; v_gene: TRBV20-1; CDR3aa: CSARDGLAYTQYF
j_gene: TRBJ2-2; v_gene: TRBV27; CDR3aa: CASSLVGLGELFF
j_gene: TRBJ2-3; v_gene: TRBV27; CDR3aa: CASSSQRGADTQYF
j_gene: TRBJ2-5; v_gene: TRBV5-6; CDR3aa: CASRPNTGSETQYF
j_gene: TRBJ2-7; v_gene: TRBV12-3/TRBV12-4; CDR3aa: CASSSLSSGGRYEQYF
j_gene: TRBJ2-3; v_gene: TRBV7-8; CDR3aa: CASSLLRSTDTQYF
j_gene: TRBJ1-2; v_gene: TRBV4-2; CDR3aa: CASSQDEGPLYGYTF
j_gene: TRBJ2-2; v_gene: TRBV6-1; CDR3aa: CASSPYRGVGGELFF
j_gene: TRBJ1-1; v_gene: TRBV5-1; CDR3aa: CASSPTRGNTEAFF
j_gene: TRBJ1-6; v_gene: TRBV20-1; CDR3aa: CSARVKGSNSPLHF
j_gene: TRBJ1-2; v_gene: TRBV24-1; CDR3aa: CATSDKRTGGYTF
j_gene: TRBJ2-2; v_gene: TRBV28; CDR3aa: CASSSPGLVIGELFF
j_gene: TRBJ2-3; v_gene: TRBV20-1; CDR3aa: CSARGWRGDSTDTQYF
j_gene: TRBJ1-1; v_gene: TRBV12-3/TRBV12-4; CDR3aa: CASSSWTGNTEAFF
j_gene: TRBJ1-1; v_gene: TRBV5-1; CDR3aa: CASRVAYRGRTEAFF
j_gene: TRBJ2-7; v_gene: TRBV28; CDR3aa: CASSLAGTSRNYEQYF
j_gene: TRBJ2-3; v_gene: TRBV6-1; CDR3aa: CASRKRTSGDTDTQYF
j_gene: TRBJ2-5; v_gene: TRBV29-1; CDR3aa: CSVSGRAVETQYF
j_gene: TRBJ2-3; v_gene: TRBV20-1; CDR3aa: CSASHPGQGDTQYF
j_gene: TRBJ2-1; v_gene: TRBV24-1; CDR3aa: CATSDLAGGPSSYNEQFF
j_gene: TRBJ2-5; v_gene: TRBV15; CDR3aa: CATTQGLETQYF
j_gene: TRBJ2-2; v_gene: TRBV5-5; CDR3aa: CASSFTSGRATGELFF
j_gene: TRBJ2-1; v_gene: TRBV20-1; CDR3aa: CSADRLAGIYNEQFF
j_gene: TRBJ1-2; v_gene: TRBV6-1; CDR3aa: CASSITADPYGYTF
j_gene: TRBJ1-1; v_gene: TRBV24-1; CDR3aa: CATSDLLAFF
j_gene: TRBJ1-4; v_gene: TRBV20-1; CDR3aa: CSARAWDSVNEKLFF
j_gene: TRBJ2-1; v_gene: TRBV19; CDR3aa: CASSRGRAYNEQFF
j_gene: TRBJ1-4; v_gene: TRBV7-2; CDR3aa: CASSFNRQGPNEKLFF
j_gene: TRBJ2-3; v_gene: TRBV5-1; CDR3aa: CASSSLGGADTQYF
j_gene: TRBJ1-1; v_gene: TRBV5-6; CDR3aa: CASSSRQIMNTEAFF
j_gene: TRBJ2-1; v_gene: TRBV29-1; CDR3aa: CSVEDPLKAAPIYNEQFF
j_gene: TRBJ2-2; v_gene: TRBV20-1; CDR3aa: CSAREPGANTGELFF
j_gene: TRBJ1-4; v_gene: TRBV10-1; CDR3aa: CASSSDRGHEKLFF
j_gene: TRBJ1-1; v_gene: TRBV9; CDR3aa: CASSLWAVNTEAFF
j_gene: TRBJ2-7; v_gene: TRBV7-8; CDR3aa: CASSPSGSGRHF
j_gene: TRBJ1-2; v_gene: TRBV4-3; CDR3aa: CASSQDYGGSYTF
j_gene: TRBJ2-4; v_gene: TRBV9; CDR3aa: CASSPKAKNIQYF
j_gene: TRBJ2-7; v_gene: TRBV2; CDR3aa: CASSPGVRVGEQYF
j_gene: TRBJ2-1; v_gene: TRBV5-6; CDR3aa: CASSLAGRASHEQFF
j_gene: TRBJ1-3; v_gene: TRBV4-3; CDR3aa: CASSRGEGTGNTIYF
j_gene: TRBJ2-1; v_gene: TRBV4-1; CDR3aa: CASSPTGTSGGFNNEQFF
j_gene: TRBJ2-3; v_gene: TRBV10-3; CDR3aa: CAISVQTGDTQYF
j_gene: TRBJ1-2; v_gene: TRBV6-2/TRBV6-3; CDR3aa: CASSYLQGRTNNGYTF
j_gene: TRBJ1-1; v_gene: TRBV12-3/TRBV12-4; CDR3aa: CASSLLGSTEAFF
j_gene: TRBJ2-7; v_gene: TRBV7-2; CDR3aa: CASSFDRSYEQYF
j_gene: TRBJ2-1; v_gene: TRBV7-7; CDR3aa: CASSLAFGRTEQFF
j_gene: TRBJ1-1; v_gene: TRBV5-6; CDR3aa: CASSYGLGNTEAFF